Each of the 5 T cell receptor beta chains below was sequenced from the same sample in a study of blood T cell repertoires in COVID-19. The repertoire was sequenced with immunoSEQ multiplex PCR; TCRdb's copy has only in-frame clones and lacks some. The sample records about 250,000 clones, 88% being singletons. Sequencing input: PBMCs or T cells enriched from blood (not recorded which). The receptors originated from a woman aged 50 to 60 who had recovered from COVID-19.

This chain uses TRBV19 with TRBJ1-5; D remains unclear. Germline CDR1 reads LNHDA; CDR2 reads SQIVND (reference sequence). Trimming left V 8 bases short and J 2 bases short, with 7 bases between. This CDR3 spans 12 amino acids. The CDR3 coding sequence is TGTGCCAGTTCGGCGGGCAATCAGCCCCAGCATTTT. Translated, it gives CASSAGNQPQHF.

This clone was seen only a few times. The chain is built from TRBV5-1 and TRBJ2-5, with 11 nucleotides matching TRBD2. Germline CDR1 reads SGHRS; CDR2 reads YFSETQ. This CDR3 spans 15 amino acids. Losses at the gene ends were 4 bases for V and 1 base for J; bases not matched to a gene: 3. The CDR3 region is CASSLGTSGQETQYF. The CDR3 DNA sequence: TGCGCCAGCAGCCTAGGGACTAGCGGCCAAGAGACCCAGTACTTC.

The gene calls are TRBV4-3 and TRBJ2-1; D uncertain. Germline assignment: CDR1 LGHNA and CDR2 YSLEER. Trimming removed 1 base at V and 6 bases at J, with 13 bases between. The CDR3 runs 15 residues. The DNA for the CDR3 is TGCGCCAGCAGCCAAGTGGCCCTCGTCGTCAATGAGCAGTTCTTC. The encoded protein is CASSQVALVVNEQFF.

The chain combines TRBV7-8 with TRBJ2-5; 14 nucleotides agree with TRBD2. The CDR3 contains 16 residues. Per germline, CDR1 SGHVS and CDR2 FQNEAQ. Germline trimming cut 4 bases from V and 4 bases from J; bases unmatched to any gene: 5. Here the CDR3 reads CASSSRLAGGPETQYF. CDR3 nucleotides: TGTGCCAGCAGCTCTAGACTAGCGGGAGGGCCAGAGACCCAGTACTTC. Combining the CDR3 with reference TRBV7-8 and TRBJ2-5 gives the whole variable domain GAGVSQSPRYKVAKRGQDVALRCDPISGHVSLFWYQQALGQGPEFLTYFQNEAQLDKSGLPSDRFFAERPEGSVSTLKIQRTQQEDSAVYLCASSSRLAGGPETQYFGPGTRLLVL.

CDR3 sequence reads: CASNLGGLNGYTF. The DNA for the CDR3 is TGTGCCAGCAACCTCGGCGGGTTAAATGGCTACACCTTC. The genes are TRBV6-5 and TRBJ1-2; D call uncertain. Germline CDR1 reads MNHEY; CDR2 reads SVGAGI. The CDR3 is 13 amino acids. V lost 7 bases and J lost 6, with 15 bases in between.